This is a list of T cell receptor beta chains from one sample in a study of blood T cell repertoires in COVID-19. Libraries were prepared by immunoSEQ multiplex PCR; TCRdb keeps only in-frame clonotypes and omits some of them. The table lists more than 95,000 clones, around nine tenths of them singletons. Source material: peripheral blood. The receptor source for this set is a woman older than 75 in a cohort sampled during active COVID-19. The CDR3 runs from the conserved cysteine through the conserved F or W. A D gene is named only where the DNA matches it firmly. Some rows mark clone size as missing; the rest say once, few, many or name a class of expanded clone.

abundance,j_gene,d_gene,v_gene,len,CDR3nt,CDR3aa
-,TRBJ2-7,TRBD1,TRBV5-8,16,TGTGCCAGCAGCCCTGAGGGTACAGGGGGCTTCTACGAGCAGTACTTC,CASSPEGTGGFYEQYF
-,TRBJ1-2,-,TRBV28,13,TGTGCCAGTATCGGACAGACTAACTATGGCTACACCTTC,CASIGQTNYGYTF
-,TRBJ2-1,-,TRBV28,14,TGTGCCAGCAGAGACTCGGGGGTGGGCAATGAGCAGTTCTTC,CASRDSGVGNEQFF
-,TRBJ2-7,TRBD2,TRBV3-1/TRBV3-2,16,TGTGCCAGCAGCCAGGCGGACGGGAGGGGCCCCTACGAGCAGTACTTC,CASSQADGRGPYEQYF
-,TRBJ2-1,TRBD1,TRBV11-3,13,TGTGCCAGCAGCCCGGGACAGCACAATGAGCAGTTCTTC,CASSPGQHNEQFF
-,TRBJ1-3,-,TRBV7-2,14,TGTGCCAGCAGCTTAGGGAGCGGTGGAAACACCATATATTTT,CASSLGSGGNTIYF
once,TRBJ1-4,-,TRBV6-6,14,TGTGCCAGCGCAGTACAGCCTACTTCTGGGAAACTGTTTTTT,CASAVQPTSGKLFF
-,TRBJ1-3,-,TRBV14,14,TGTGCCAGCAGCTCGGACAGCTCTGGAAACACCATATATTTT,CASSSDSSGNTIYF
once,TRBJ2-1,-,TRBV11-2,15,TGTGCCAGCAGCTTAGCAGGGTTCTCCTACAATGAGCAGTTCTTC,CASSLAGFSYNEQFF
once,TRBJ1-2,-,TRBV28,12,TGTGCCAGCAGCCCGTATAAATATGGCTACACCTTC,CASSPYKYGYTF
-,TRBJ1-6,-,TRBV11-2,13,TGTGCCAGCAGCCCCGGGGGTAATTCACCCCTCCACTTT,CASSPGGNSPLHF
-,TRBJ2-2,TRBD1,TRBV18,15,TGTGCCAGCTCCATCAGACAGGGTGACACCGGGGAGCTGTTTTTT,CASSIRQGDTGELFF
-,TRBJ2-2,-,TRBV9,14,TGTGCCAGCAGCGTGGGACAGAACACCGGGGAGCTGTTTTTT,CASSVGQNTGELFF
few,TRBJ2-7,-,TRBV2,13,TGTGCCAGCAGCCACTTGACAGGTGACGAGCAGTACTTC,CASSHLTGDEQYF
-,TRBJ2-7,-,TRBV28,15,TGTGCCAGCAGCCTGGGGTTGCTAAGGGGCTACGAGCAGTACTTC,CASSLGLLRGYEQYF
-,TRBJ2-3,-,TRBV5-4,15,TGTGCCAGCAGCTTGGACGGGGGACGCACAGATACGCAGTATTTT,CASSLDGGRTDTQYF
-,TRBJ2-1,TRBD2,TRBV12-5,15,TGTGCTAGTGCGGAGGGGAGCGGGGGGTTGAATGAGCAGTTCTTC,CASAEGSGGLNEQFF
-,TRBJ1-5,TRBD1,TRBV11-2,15,TGTGCCAGCAGCCTAGAGGGACAGGGCAATCAGCCCCAGCATTTT,CASSLEGQGNQPQHF
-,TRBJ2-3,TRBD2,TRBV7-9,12,TGTGCCAGCAGCTTGGCGGCGGGAGGCCTTCATTTT,CASSLAAGGLHF
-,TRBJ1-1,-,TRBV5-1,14,TGCGCCAGCAGCTTAGGTCGACAGAACACTGAAGCTTTCTTT,CASSLGRQNTEAFF
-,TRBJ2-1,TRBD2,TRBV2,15,TGTGCCAGCAGGTCCGGGACTAGCGGTTACAATGAGCAGTTCTTC,CASRSGTSGYNEQFF
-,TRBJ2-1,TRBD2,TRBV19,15,TGTGCCAGTAGTACTCTAGCGGGAGGGGGGAATGAGCAGTTCTTC,CASSTLAGGGNEQFF
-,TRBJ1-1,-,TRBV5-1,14,TGCGCCAGCAGTCCCTCGGCAGGGGTCACTGAAGCTTTCTTT,CASSPSAGVTEAFF
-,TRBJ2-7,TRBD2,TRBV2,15,TGTGCCAGCAGTCGGACTAGCGGGACGGTATACGAGCAGTACTTC,CASSRTSGTVYEQYF
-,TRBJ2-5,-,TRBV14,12,TGTGCCAGCAGCCAAGGACTTCCCATGGTTTACTTC,CASSQGLPMVYF
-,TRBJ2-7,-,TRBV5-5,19,TGTGCCAGCAGCTTGAGCGCCGGGACAGGGTTTTCTAGCGGGATGGTGCAGTACTTC,CASSLSAGTGFSSGMVQYF
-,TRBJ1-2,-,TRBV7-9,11,TGTGCCAGCAGCTTAGGGGCTGGCTACACCTTC,CASSLGAGYTF
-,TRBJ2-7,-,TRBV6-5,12,TGTGCCAGCACGGGACTCCACAACGGGCAGTACTTC,CASTGLHNGQYF
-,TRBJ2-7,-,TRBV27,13,TGTGCCAGCAGTTTTGAGGGAGGAGGCGAGCAGTACTTC,CASSFEGGGEQYF
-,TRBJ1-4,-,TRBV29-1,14,TGCAGCGTCCTCTCAGCGGGGTTTAATGAAAAACTGTTTTTT,CSVLSAGFNEKLFF
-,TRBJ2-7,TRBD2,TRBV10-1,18,TGCGCCAGCATTCTGGGGGGGCTCGGCGATAGCGGGAGTGTGGAGCAGTACTTC,CASILGGLGDSGSVEQYF
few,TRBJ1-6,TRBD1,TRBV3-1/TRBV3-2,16,TGTGCCAGCAGCCAGGGGACAGGGTCTTATAATTCACCCCTCCACTTT,CASSQGTGSYNSPLHF
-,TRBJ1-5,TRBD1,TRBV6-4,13,TGTGCCAGCAGTGTGGACAGGGAGCAGCCCCAGCATTTT,CASSVDREQPQHF
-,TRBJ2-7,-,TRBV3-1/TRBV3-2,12,TGTGCCACCACTCAGGGGGGACACGAGCAGTACTTC,CATTQGGHEQYF
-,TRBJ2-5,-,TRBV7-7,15,TGTGCTAGCAGCTTACGGAGGCGACCTGGGGAGACCCAGTACTTC,CASSLRRRPGETQYF
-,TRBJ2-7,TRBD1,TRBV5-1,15,TGCGCCAGCAGCTCTTTGGGACAGGGGGCTTACGAGCAGTACTTC,CASSSLGQGAYEQYF
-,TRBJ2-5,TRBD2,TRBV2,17,TGTGCCAGCAGTGAAGCCATCCTAGCGGGGGCCCAGGTGGCCCAGTACTTC,CASSEAILAGAQVAQYF
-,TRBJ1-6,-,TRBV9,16,TGTGCCAGCAGCGTATCCGGGCGGGGGACCAATTCACCCCTCCACTTT,CASSVSGRGTNSPLHF
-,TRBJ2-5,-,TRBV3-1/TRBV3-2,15,TGTGCCAGCAGCCATAGACCCAATCGGGAAGAGACCCAGTACTTC,CASSHRPNREETQYF
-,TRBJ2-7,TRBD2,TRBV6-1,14,TGTGCCAGCAGTGAAGAGCGGGAGTCACACGAGCAGTACTTC,CASSEERESHEQYF
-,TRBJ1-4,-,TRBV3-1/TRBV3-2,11,TGTGCCAGCAGTGGGGCCTCGGTTCTGTTTTTT,CASSGASVLFF
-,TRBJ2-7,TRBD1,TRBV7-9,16,TGTGCCAGCAGCCAGAGGGAGGGACAGGGGGCCTACGAGCAGTACTTC,CASSQREGQGAYEQYF
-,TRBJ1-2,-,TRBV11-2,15,TGTGCCAGCAGCCCCCAATTAGGAGGGGTCTATGGCTACACCTTC,CASSPQLGGVYGYTF
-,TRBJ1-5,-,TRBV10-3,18,TGTGCCATCAGTGATACAGTTGGGGGCGGGCAGAGCAATCAGCCCCAGCATTTT,CAISDTVGGGQSNQPQHF
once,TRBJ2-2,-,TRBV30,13,TGTGCCTGGAGGTACCGAGTATACGGGGAGCTGTTTTTT,CAWRYRVYGELFF
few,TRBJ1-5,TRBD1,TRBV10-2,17,TGCGCCAGCAGGGAGGACAGGGGGAGAAGTAGCAATCAGCCCCAGCATTTT,CASREDRGRSSNQPQHF
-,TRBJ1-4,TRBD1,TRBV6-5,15,TGTGCCAGCAGTTCTCCGGGACAGGGGCATGAAAAACTGTTTTTT,CASSSPGQGHEKLFF
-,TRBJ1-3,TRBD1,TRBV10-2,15,TGCGCCAGCAGAAACGGACAGGACTCTGGAAACACCATATATTTT,CASRNGQDSGNTIYF
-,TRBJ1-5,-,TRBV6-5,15,TGTGCCAGCAGTTCTCTCCTTGGGCAGAATCAGCCCCAGCATTTT,CASSSLLGQNQPQHF
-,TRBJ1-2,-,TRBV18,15,TGTGCCAGCTCACCATTTGGCGGGCCCAACTATGGCTACACCTTC,CASSPFGGPNYGYTF
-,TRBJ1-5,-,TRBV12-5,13,TGTGCTAGTGGTTTGTGGGAGGACCAGCCCCAGCATTTT,CASGLWEDQPQHF
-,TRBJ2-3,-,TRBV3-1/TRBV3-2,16,TGTGCCAGCAGCCTAGGGGGGGGCTCCCTCACAGATACGCAGTATTTT,CASSLGGGSLTDTQYF
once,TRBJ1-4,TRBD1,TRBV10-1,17,TGCGCCAGCAGCCTTTACAGGGGGGGGGAAACTAATGAAAAACTGTTTTTT,CASSLYRGGETNEKLFF
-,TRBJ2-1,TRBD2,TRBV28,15,TGTGCCAGCAGTCCCAGGACTAGCGGGAGGAATGAGCAGTTCTTC,CASSPRTSGRNEQFF
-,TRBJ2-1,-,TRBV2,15,TGTGCCAGCAATCACGCGGCGGGGACCCCCGATGAGCAGTTCTTC,CASNHAAGTPDEQFF